This T cell receptor (beta chain) was observed in a study of control samples from healthy donors and cancer patients. V was trimmed by 8 bases and J by 8 bases, leaving 18 bases between them. In germline, CDR1 is SNHLY, CDR2 FYNNEI. This CDR3 contains 13 residues. This table comes from immunoSEQ multiplex PCR, and its TCRdb copy is limited to in-frame clones, with some not included. This table has about 75,000 clones, approximately 88% appearing once. The sequence derives from a man aged 50-59 years in good health. The V and J genes are TRBV2 and TRBJ1-2; tentatively, D is TRBD1 (6 bases). Material for sequencing was blood. CDR3 DNA: TGTGCCAGCTGGTTCGGGGGGGCGTCCGGCTACACCTTC. Residues: CASWFGGASGYTF.